These 25 T cell receptor beta chains share one sample of origin, sequenced in a study of blood T cell repertoires in COVID-19. Here immunoSEQ multiplex PCR was the method, and the copy in TCRdb shows in-frame clones only, minus some. Found here are about 120,000 clones, around 85% of them singletons; the top ten hold approximately 8.7%. Sequenced material: peripheral blood. These receptors all stem from a man aged 70 or older who had recovered from COVID-19.

The CDR3 here is CSASNMDRVTYEQYF. CDR3 nucleotides: TGCAGTGCTAGTAATATGGACAGGGTAACCTACGAGCAGTACTTC. The V call is TRBV20-1, the J call TRBJ2-7; 8 bases line up with TRBD1. Germline CDR1 reads DFQATT; CDR2 reads SNEGSKA (reference sequence). The CDR3 length is 15 residues. V shed 3 bases, J shed 2 bases, and the junction held 9 bases outside the gene matches.

In its sample, this clone was seen a few times. The rearrangement uses TRBV19 and TRBJ2-3; D perhaps matches TRBD1 (7 bases). CDR1 LNHDA and CDR2 SQIVND come from the germline V gene (reference sequence). V shed 6 bases and J shed 0 bases, with 19 bases lying between them. The CDR3 runs to 17 residues. The CDR3 here is CASSRGAGGRSTDTQYF. As DNA, the CDR3 is TGTGCCAGTAGCAGGGGGGCTGGCGGTAGGAGCACAGATACGCAGTATTTT.

The CDR3 loop reads CASSESLAGGTGELFF. The CDR3, as DNA: TGTGCCAGCAGTGAAAGCCTAGCGGGAGGTACCGGGGAGCTGTTTTTT. This rearrangement joins TRBV6-1 to TRBJ2-2; 11 bases align to TRBD2. In germline, CDR1 is MNHNS, CDR2 SASEGT. This CDR3 has 16 residues. J lost 5 bases, V lost 2 bases, and 4 bases had no gene match.

The chain couples TRBV19 to TRBJ1-3; D gene uncertain. V was pared by 7 bases and J by 2 bases, with 12 bases between. This CDR3 is built from 14 residues. Per germline, CDR1 LNHDA and CDR2 SQIVND (reference sequence). The CDR3 protein is CASTRLPTGNTIYF. The CDR3 DNA reads as TGTGCCAGTACCAGACTACCCACTGGAAACACCATATATTTT.

The V and J genes are TRBV7-2 and TRBJ2-2; D is perhaps TRBD2 (6 bases). This CDR3 is 15 amino acids long. Germline V lookup: CDR1 SGHTA, CDR2 FQGNSA. V lost 5 bases, J lost 5 bases, and 15 bases lay in between. The CDR3 bases are TGTGCCAGCAGCCGCCGGGACTTGGGGACCGGGGAGCTGTTTTTT. Its translation is CASSRRDLGTGELFF.

V usage is TRBV6-1 and J usage is TRBJ1-2; 8 nucleotides align to TRBD1. The CDR3 totals 15 residues. The junction had 4 bases not matched to a gene; V was cut back by 2 bases and J by 2 bases. The germline gives CDR1 MNHNS, CDR2 SASEGT. CDR3 DNA: TGTGCCAGCAGTGAAAGGACAGGGTGGAACTATGGCTACACCTTC. As protein: CASSERTGWNYGYTF.

The V call is TRBV11-3, the J call TRBJ2-7; TRBD2 might be the D (5 bases). Trimming removed 2 bases at V and 3 bases at J, with 17 bases between. The CDR3 runs 16 residues. From germline, CDR1 is SGHNT and CDR2 YENEEA. The CDR3 loop reads CASSLPPEEENYEQYF. The CDR3 DNA reads as TGTGCCAGCAGCTTACCCCCTGAGGAGGAGAACTACGAGCAGTACTTC.

The V call is TRBV7-2, the J call TRBJ2-3; D not certain. This CDR3 has 13 residues. V gave up 5 bases and J gave up 6 bases, with 12 bases separating them. CDR1 and CDR2 from the germline V gene are SGHTA and FQGNSA. CDR3 region: CASSTRPRDTQYF. The CDR3 DNA reads as TGTGCCAGCAGCACCCGACCGAGGGATACGCAGTATTTT.

V is TRBV19 and J is TRBJ2-1; possibly TRBD1 for D (5 bases). The CDR3 is 15 amino acids. V dropped 6 bases and J dropped 9 bases, with 21 bases sitting between them. Germline CDR1 is LNHDA and CDR2 is SQIVND (reference sequence). The CDR3: CASSSGRAKDTEQFF. The CDR3, as DNA: TGTGCCAGTAGCTCAGGCAGGGCGAAGGATACTGAGCAGTTCTTC.

The chain joins TRBV5-5 to TRBJ1-2; TRBD1 matches 9 bases. The CDR3 contains 14 residues. The junction had 6 bases not matched to a gene; V was cut back by 4 bases and J by 5 bases. Germline CDR1 SGHKS, CDR2 YYEKEE (reference sequence). The CDR3 DNA reads as TGTGCCAGCAGCCCGGGACAGGGAGGGTATGGCTACACCTTC. Translating it yields CASSPGQGGYGYTF.

V and J are TRBV30 and TRBJ1-2; no reliable D call. Germline CDR1 and CDR2: GTSNPN and SVGIG (reference sequence). Trimming stripped 4 bases from V and 0 bases from J, with 9 bases between. CDR3 length: 13 residues. The DNA of the CDR3 is TGTGCCTGGACCTCGAGAGCTAACTATGGCTACACCTTC. This sequence encodes CAWTSRANYGYTF.

The genes are TRBV19 and TRBJ1-6; the match to TRBD1 covers 8 bases. V gave up 2 bases and J gave up 7 bases; unmatched junction bases: 4. CDR3 length: 15 amino acids. The germline gives CDR1 LNHDA, CDR2 SQIVND (reference sequence). The CDR3 region is CASSIQGARNSPLHF. Here the CDR3 DNA reads TGTGCCAGTAGTATACAGGGGGCGCGGAATTCACCCCTCCACTTT.

This chain links TRBV11-3 with TRBJ2-5; maybe TRBD1 (5 bases). From germline, CDR1 is SGHNT and CDR2 YENEEA. The CDR3 has 13 residues. The ends were cut back, 1 base at V and 5 bases at J, with 8 bases in the middle. CDR3 residues: CASSLGPGETQYF. Here the CDR3 DNA reads TGTGCCAGCAGCTTAGGACCAGGGGAGACCCAGTACTTC.

This clone was observed once. This sequence joins TRBV11-2 and TRBJ1-1; 7 nucleotides match TRBD1. V trimming: 5 bases; J trimming: 5 bases; junction bases outside the gene matches: 11. The V gene's germline CDR1 is SGHAT and CDR2 FQNNGV. The CDR3 has 15 amino acids. CDR3 sequence: CASSLRRQGRTEAFF. The DNA of the CDR3 is TGTGCCAGCAGCCTTCGGAGACAGGGAAGGACTGAAGCTTTCTTT.

The chain uses TRBV5-1 and TRBJ1-1; D not resolved. Deletions cut 1 base from V and 5 bases from J, with 6 bases between. Germline V gives CDR1 SGHRS, CDR2 YFSETQ. The CDR3 consists of 12 residues. CDR3 region: CASSLYGTEAFF. Here the CDR3 DNA reads TGCGCCAGCAGCTTGTACGGGACTGAAGCTTTCTTT.

This chain uses TRBV6-5 with TRBJ2-2; no firm D call. The V end was cut by 7 bases, the J end by 0 bases, with 9 bases between. This CDR3 is 14 amino acids long. Germline assignment: CDR1 MNHEY and CDR2 SVGAGI. Here the CDR3 DNA reads TGTGCCAGCAAGATTGACACGAACACCGGGGAGCTGTTTTTT. Translating it yields CASKIDTNTGELFF.

CDR3 in amino acids: CASSTRTASNEKLFF. CDR3 coding DNA: TGTGCCAGTAGTACTAGGACAGCTTCTAATGAAAAACTGTTTTTT. This chain connects TRBV19 to TRBJ1-4; possible D gene TRBD1, 6 bases. Germline values: CDR1 LNHDA, CDR2 SQIVND (reference sequence). Trimming shortened V by 4 bases and J by 3 bases, and 12 bases separated the two germline ends. CDR3 length: 15 residues.

V gene TRBV5-1 combines with J gene TRBJ2-5, with 7 positions matching TRBD1. J gave up 5 bases and V 0 bases, and 4 bases lay outside the gene matches. The CDR3 totals 14 residues. Germline loops: CDR1 SGHRS, CDR2 YFSETQ. CDR3 DNA sequence: TGCGCCAGCAGCTTGGGACAGGGAAGGGAGACCCAGTACTTC. It is translated as CASSLGQGRETQYF.

The chain links TRBV5-4 to TRBJ2-3; the match to TRBD2 covers 11 bases. The length of the CDR3 is 15 residues. CDR1 and CDR2 from the germline V gene are SGHNT and YYREEE (reference sequence). V was clipped by 2 bases and J by 3 bases; unmatched bases: 2. CDR3 sequence reads: CASSFSGRGTDTQYF. CDR3 coding DNA: TGTGCCAGCAGCTTTAGCGGGAGGGGGACAGATACGCAGTATTTT.

The chain combines TRBV29-1 with TRBJ2-2, with TRBD1 identical over 7 bases. The CDR3 covers 15 residues. The junction had 3 bases not matched to a gene; V was cut back by 1 base and J by 1 base. CDR1 is SQVTM and CDR2 is ANQGSEA in the germline V gene. CDR3 coding DNA: TGCAGCGTTGAAGCACAGGGGATGAACACCGGGGAGCTGTTTTTT. This translates into CSVEAQGMNTGELFF.

The chain carries TRBV7-9 and TRBJ1-1; 7 bases line up with TRBD1. The CDR3 runs 12 residues. The germline gives CDR1 SEHNR, CDR2 FQNEAQ (reference sequence). V trimming: 1 base; J trimming: 11 bases; junction bases outside the gene matches: 4. The CDR3 sequence: CASSLGTRGAFF. CDR3 coding DNA: TGTGCCAGCAGCTTAGGAACCAGGGGGGCTTTCTTT.

This clone has a single count. Other DNA sequences in this specimen translate into the identical CDR3. The J gene is TRBJ1-4, the V gene TRBV4-2; 8 nucleotides align to TRBD1. The CDR3 extends over 16 amino acids. CDR1 LGHNA and CDR2 YNFKEQ come from the germline V gene. V lost 4 bases, J lost 8 bases, and 12 bases stayed unmatched. As DNA, the CDR3 is TGTGCCAGCAGCCCGAGGGGGACAGGAGCATTAGAAAAACTGTTTTTT. This sequence encodes CASSPRGTGALEKLFF.

The chain couples TRBV27 to TRBJ2-1, with 10 positions matching TRBD2. Germline lookup yields CDR1 MNHEY and CDR2 SMNVEV (reference sequence). V shed 2 bases, J shed 4 bases, and the junction held 2 bases outside the gene matches. The CDR3 contains 15 residues. The CDR3 region has the DNA TGTGCCAGCAGTTTAAGAGCGGGAGGGTACAATGAGCAGTTCTTC. It yields the protein CASSLRAGGYNEQFF.

As DNA, the CDR3 is TGTGCCAGCAGTTCCCCATTCGGGGGGGCCTACGAGCAGTACTTC. Translating it yields CASSSPFGGAYEQYF. The chain uses TRBV28 and TRBJ2-7; 8 bases match TRBD2. CDR3 length: 15 amino acids. Germline CDR1 is MDHEN and CDR2 is SYDVKM. J lost 2 bases, V lost 4 bases, and 7 bases had no gene match.

The rearrangement links TRBV5-1 to TRBJ1-1; no clear D gene. The CDR3 loop spans 14 amino acids. The V end lost 5 bases, the J end lost 0 bases, and 11 bases lay between the germline ends. The germline V gene has CDR1 SGHRS and CDR2 YFSETQ. CDR3 sequence: CASRTTGMNTEAFF. CDR3 nucleotide sequence: TGCGCCAGCAGGACGACGGGAATGAACACTGAAGCTTTCTTT. Supplemented by reference TRBV5-1 and TRBJ1-1, the full variable domain reads KAGVTQTPRYLIKTRGQQVTLSCSPISGHRSVSWYQQTPGQGLQFLFEYFSETQRNKGNFPGRFSGRQFSNSRSEMNVSTLELGDSALYLCASRTTGMNTEAFFGQGTRLTVV.